This paragraph reports one T cell receptor (beta chain). Researchers prepared the TRB cDNA libraries using 5' RACE with UMI labels. TCRdb reanalyzed the 5' RACE reads and collapses them to one entry per CDR3 protein, without DNA. The sample table sets out 100,000 to 150,000 distinct CDR3 sequences. The CDR3 is made up of 12 amino acids. The V gene's germline CDR1 is SQVTM and CDR2 ANQGSEA. This specimen comes from a study of CXCR3-negative and CXCR3-positive naive CD8 T cells. The receptor comes from a human donor in good health. Some clones in this sample may be carry-over from other donors' samples. The rearrangement joins TRBV29-1 to TRBJ2-1; no DNA is available, so the TRBD1 call from TCRdb remains unchecked. The sequenced sample consisted of naive CXCR3- CD8+ T cells from blood. Stated subset: CD45RO-CCR7+CD27+CD95- naive CD8+ T cells lacking CXCR3 (TNR3-). Here the CDR3 reads CSVGDGYNEQFF.